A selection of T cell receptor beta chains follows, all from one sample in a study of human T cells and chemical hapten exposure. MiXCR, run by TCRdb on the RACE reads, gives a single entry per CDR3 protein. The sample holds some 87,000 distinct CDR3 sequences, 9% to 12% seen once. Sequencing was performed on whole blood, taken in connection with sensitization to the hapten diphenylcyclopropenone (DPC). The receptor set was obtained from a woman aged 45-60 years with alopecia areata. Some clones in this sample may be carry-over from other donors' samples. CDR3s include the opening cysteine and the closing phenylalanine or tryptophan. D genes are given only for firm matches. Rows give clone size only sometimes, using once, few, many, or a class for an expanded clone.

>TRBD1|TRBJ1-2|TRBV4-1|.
CASSHPERQGLGYTF
TGCGCCAGCAGCCACCCCGAGAGACAGGGGCTCGGCTACACCTTC
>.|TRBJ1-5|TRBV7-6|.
CASSSMTGPNQPQHF
TGTGCCAGCAGCTCTATGACAGGCCCAAATCAGCCCCAGCATTTT
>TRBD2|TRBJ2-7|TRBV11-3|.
CASSRTSGDTYEQYF
TGTGCCAGCAGTCGTACTAGCGGGGATACCTACGAGCAGTACTTC
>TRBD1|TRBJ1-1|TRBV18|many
CASSPWGQGPNTEAFF
TGTGCCAGCTCACCGTGGGGACAGGGGCCGAACACTGAAGCTTTCTTT
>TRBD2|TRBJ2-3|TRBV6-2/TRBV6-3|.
CASSGGLAATQYF
TGTGCCAGCAGTGGGGGACTAGCGGCTACGCAGTATTTT
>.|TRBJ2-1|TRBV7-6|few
CASSAALGGSSYNEQFF
TGTGCCAGCAGCGCCGCACTCGGGGGAAGCTCCTACAATGAGCAGTTCTTC
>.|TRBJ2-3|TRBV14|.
CASSQGLRPTSTDTQYF
TGTGCCAGCAGCCAAGGGCTCCGGCCGACTAGCACAGATACGCAGTATTTT
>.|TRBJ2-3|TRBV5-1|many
CASSLQGTDTQYF
TGTGCCAGCAGCTTACAGGGCACAGATACGCAGTATTTT
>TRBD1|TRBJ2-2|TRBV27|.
CASSFFPPGQGIGELFF
TGTGCCAGCAGTTTCTTCCCCCCGGGACAGGGAATAGGGGAGCTGTTTTTT
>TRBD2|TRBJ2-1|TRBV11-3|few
CASSLLAGANEQFF
TGTGCCAGCAGCTTACTAGCGGGAGCCAATGAGCAGTTCTTC
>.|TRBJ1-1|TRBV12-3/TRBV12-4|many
CASSLTTGVTEAFF
TGTGCCAGCAGTTTAACGACAGGTGTCACTGAAGCTTTCTTT
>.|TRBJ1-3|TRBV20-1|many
CSARGSGNTIYF
TGCAGTGCACGGGGCTCTGGAAACACCATATATTTT
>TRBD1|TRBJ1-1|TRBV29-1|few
CSVWGQENTEAFF
TGCAGCGTCTGGGGACAGGAGAACACTGAAGCTTTCTTT
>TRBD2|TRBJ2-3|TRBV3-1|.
CASSPRGAGPLDTQYF
TGTGCCAGCAGCCCCCGAGGAGCGGGACCGTTGGATACGCAGTATTTT
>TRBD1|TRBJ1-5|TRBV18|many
CASSPLGQNSNQPQHF
TGTGCCAGCTCACCACTGGGACAGAATAGCAATCAGCCCCAGCATTTT
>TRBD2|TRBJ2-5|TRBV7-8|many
CASRLAGEVETQYF
TGTGCCAGCAGGCTAGCGGGGGAGGTGGAGACCCAGTACTTC
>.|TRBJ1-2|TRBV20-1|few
CSARGGVGYTF
TGCAGTGCTAGAGGGGGAGTCGGCTACACCTTC
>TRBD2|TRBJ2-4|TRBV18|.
CASSPEREVLAKNIQYF
TGTGCCAGCTCACCAGAGCGGGAGGTGTTAGCCAAAAACATTCAGTACTTC
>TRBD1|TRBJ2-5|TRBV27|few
CASRRGQVKETQYF
TGTGCCAGCAGAAGGGGACAGGTCAAAGAGACCCAGTACTTC
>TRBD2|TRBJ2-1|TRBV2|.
CASRALTSGMYNEQFF
TGTGCCAGCAGAGCCCTGACTAGCGGGATGTACAATGAGCAGTTCTTC